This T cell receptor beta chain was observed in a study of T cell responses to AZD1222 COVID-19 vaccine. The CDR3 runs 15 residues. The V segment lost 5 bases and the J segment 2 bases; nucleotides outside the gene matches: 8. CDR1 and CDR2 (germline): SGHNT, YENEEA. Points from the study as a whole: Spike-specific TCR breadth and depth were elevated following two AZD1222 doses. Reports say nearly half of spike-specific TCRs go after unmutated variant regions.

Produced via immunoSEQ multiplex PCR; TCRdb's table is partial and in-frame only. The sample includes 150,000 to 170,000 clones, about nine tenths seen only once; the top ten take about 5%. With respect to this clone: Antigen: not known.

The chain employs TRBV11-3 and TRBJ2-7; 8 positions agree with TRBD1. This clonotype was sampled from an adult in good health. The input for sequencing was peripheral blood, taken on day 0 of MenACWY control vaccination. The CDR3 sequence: CASSARDRLTYEQYF. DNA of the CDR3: TGTGCCAGCAGCGCCCGGGACAGGCTGACCTACGAGCAGTACTTC. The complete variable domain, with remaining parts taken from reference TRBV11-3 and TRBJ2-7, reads EAGVVQSPRYKIIEKKQPVAFWCNPISGHNTLYWYLQNLGQGPELLIRYENEEAVDDSQLPKDRFSAERLKGVDSTLKIQPAELGDSAVYLCASSARDRLTYEQYFGPGTRLTVT.